This T cell receptor beta chain was captured by sequencing in a study of blood T cell repertoires in COVID-19. As for the study in general: T cells, B-cell-depleted T cells, or PBMCs provided the cDNA or gDNA that served as material.

This CDR3 comprises 15 residues. Deletions cut 8 bases from V and 6 bases from J, with 20 bases between. Germline V gene lookup returns CDR1 ENHRY and CDR2 SYGVKD. The repertoire was sequenced with immunoSEQ multiplex PCR; TCRdb's copy has only in-frame clones and lacks some. The sample consists of about 140,000 clones, around 88% of them appearing once. V is TRBV10-3 and J is TRBJ2-1; a weak D match, TRBD2 (9 bases). The sample consisted of peripheral blood. This receptor was obtained from a human donor in a cohort sampled during active COVID-19. CDR3 sequence: CAIRTSVGTGNEQFF. CDR3 nucleotide sequence: TGTGCCATCCGGACTAGCGTCGGGACAGGCAATGAGCAGTTCTTC.